This TCR beta chain comes out of a study of identifying expanded T cells in peripheral blood. This clone turned up a few times. Sequenced by immunoSEQ multiplex PCR; TCRdb stores in-frame clones only, minus some. The sample carries about 100,000 clones, approximately 88% recorded once. The CDR3 consists of 10 residues. Deletions cut 4 bases from V and 5 bases from J, with 5 bases between. Germline-derived CDR1 and CDR2 are SQVTM and ANQGSEA. The rearrangement links TRBV29-1 to TRBJ1-2; no reliable D call. Input material: blood. The TCR comes from a person between 18 and 75 years old in good health. In DNA form, the CDR3 reads TGCAGCGTTGCAGGATATGGCTACACCTTC. Its translation is CSVAGYGYTF.